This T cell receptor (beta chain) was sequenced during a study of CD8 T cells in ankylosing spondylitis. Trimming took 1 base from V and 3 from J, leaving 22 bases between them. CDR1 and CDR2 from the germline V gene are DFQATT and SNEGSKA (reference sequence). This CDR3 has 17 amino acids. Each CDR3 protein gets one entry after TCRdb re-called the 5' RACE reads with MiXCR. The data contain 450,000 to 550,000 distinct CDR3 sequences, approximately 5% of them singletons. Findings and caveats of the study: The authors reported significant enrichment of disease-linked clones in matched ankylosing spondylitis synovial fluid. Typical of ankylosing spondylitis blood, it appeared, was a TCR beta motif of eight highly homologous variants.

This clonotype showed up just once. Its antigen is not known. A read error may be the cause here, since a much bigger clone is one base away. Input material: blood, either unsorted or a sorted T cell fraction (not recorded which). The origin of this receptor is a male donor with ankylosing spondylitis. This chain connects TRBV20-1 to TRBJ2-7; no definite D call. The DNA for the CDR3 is TGCAGTGCTAGAGGGGCAGGCAGCATACCATACGGCTACGAGCAGTACTTC. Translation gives CSARGAGSIPYGYEQYF.